Shown below are 30 T cell receptor beta chains from a single sample sequenced in a study of tumor-infiltrating lymphocytes in primary liver carcinoma. Researchers generated TCR beta cDNA from 500 to 600 ng of total RNA, relying on a constant-region primer. Nested multiplex PCR, run for three rounds with slightly modified ARM-PCR, yielded TCR beta libraries. A C-beta reverse primer was combined with TRBV1-TRBV30 forward primers in the first two PCR rounds, and each round had approximately 9 cycles. One entry per CDR3 protein results from TCRdb running MiXCR on the multiplex PCR reads. The sample lists fewer than 200,000 distinct CDR3 sequences, around four fifths occurring once. Extraction of RNA together with DNA used about 17-31 mg of unsorted bulk tissue. The sequencing input was tumor tissue from primary liver carcinoma. The receptor source for this set is a man in his forties or fifties with primary liver carcinoma and hepatitis B virus infection.

As concerns this clonotype: One base away lies a much larger clone, so this may be a sequencing read error. The chain recombines TRBV6-4 with TRBJ2-2; D may be TRBD2 (5 bases). The CDR3 length is 14 residues. The V gene's germline CDR1 is MRHNA and CDR2 SNTAGT. The CDR3 loop is CASSAQSLAGELCF. The CDR3 DNA reads TGTGCCAGCAGTGCCCAGTCCCTCGCCGGGGAGCTGTGTTTT.

On this clonotype itself: The junction does not match germline at one end; this may be a read error. The chain carries TRBV14 and TRBJ2-1, with TRBD1 as a possible D gene (6 bases). The germline CDR1 and CDR2 sequences are SGHDN and FVKESK. The CDR3 sequence is 16 residues long. The CDR3 sequence is CTSRQYPEPGDNEQFF. In DNA, the CDR3 is TGTACCAGCAGACAATACCCCGAGCCAGGGGACAATGAGCAGTTCTTC.

Worth noting for this clonotype: Mismatch with germline at one junction end may stem from a read error. The CDR3 reads CASSQRFGSWETQYF. The CDR3 region has the DNA TGCGCCAGTAGCCAAAGGTTCGGGTCTTGGGAGACCCAATACTTC. J is TRBJ2-5 and V is TRBV4-3, with D possibly TRBD2 on 5 matching bases. The CDR3 contains 15 residues. Per germline, CDR1 LGHNA and CDR2 YSLEER.

As concerns this clonotype: A junction boundary mismatches the germline segment, possibly from a read error. The chain joins TRBV6-5 to TRBJ2-7, with 7 bases matching TRBD2. The CDR3 contains 18 residues. The germline gives CDR1 MNHEY, CDR2 SVGAGI. The CDR3 DNA follows: TGTGCCAGCAGTTACCGTTACCCTAGCGGTATCAGCTCCTACAAGCAGTACTTC. This translates into CASSYRYPSGISSYKQYF.

Remarks on this clonotype: This could be a read error, since a much larger clone is one nucleotide away. The rearrangement uses TRBV19 and TRBJ1-1; D not certain. The germline gives CDR1 LNHDA, CDR2 SQIVND (reference sequence). The V end lost 5 bases, the J end lost 5 bases, and 12 bases lay between the germline ends. CDR3 length equals 13 residues. CDR3 DNA sequence: TGTGCCAGTAGTCCGACCATGGGTACTGAAGCTTTCTTT. Translating gives CASSPTMGTEAFF.

A note on this clonotype: A much more abundant neighbour one base away suggests this may be a read error. The chain is built from TRBV30 and TRBJ2-7; D unclear. The CDR3 totals 13 residues. Germline loops: CDR1 GTSNPN, CDR2 SVGIG (reference sequence). CDR3 amino acids: CARSRSQPYEQYF. DNA of the CDR3: TGTGCCCGGAGTAGGAGCCAACCCTACGAGCAGTACTTC.

This clonotype counts as large. This rearrangement joins TRBV29-1 to TRBJ2-1; D may be TRBD1 (5 bases). Trimming pared 5 bases from V and 10 bases from J, leaving 9 bases between. CDR1 SQVTM and CDR2 ANQGSEA come from the germline V gene. The CDR3 runs 10 residues. DNA for the CDR3: TGCAGCGTTCTTGACAGCGAGCAGTTCTTC. Protein product: CSVLDSEQFF.

As to this clonotype: The junction departs from the called germline gene at one end, perhaps through a read error. This rearrangement joins TRBV5-5 to TRBJ1-5, with D maybe TRBD1 (6 bases). This CDR3 comprises 14 residues. Germline V CDR1 and CDR2: SGHKS, YYEKEE (reference sequence). The CDR3 DNA follows: TGTGCCAGCAGCAGCGTGGGGGCAGGTCAGTCCCAGCATTTT. Its translation is CASSSVGAGQSQHF.

This clonotype was seen just once. The CDR3 end shows no conserved phenylalanine or tryptophan, and so a read error is likely. It is unclear where the CDR3 begins or ends on the DNA, so no DNA is shown, and the CDR3 is as TCRdb lists it. This sequence joins TRBV5-4 and TRBJ2-3; TRBD2 is the table's D call, not checked against the DNA. In germline, CDR1 is SGHNT, CDR2 YYREEE (reference sequence). A total of 15 residues make up the CDR3, ends included. The CDR3 reads CASSLGGPNRDTKYL.

This clonotype appeared once. No conserved phenylalanine or tryptophan is present at the end of the CDR3, so a read error is the likely explanation. V usage is TRBV5-1 and J usage is TRBJ2-5, with a possible D match to TRBD1 (6 bases). Germline V lookup: CDR1 SGHRS, CDR2 YFSETQ. V dropped 7 bases and J dropped 5 bases, with 21 bases sitting between them. CDR3 length: 15 residues. This chain's CDR3 is CASRTQGGSEETQYL. The CDR3 nucleotides read TGCGCCAGCCGCACACAGGGTGGCTCGGAGGAGACCCAGTACTTA.

With respect to this clonotype: Germline is not matched at one junction end, which may reflect a read error. This sequence joins TRBV29-1 and TRBJ1-2, with D possibly TRBD1 on 5 matching bases. This CDR3 region has 18 residues. Germline CDR1 SQVTM, CDR2 ANQGSEA. CDR3 DNA: TGTAGCGTTGGGGCACCAACAGGAAATCAAGAGGCTAACTATGGCTACACCTTC. This gives the protein CSVGAPTGNQEANYGYTF.

With regard to this clonotype: This likely comes from a read error, as the CDR3 has no conserved phenylalanine or tryptophan at its end. V is TRBV11-1 and J is TRBJ2-7; D is possibly TRBD2 (6 bases). Germline V gene data show CDR1 as SGHAT and CDR2 as FQDESV (reference sequence). CDR3 length: 13 amino acids. CDR3 loop: CACSSSRGGEQYS. CDR3 DNA sequence: TGTGCCTGCAGCTCCTCGCGGGGCGGCGAGCAGTACTCC.

Note on this clonotype: A much larger clone differs from this one at a single base, so this may be a read error. The genes are TRBV28 and TRBJ1-5; D unresolved. The CDR3 consists of 11 residues. Germline CDR1 reads MDHEN; CDR2 reads SYDVKM. CDR3 nucleotides: TGTGCCAGCAGTGTCAATCAGACCCAGCATTTT. Encoded protein: CASSVNQTQHF.

This clonotype has just a few counts. A junction end diverges from the germline sequence, so it may reflect a read error. The chain recombines TRBV2 with TRBJ2-7; 7 nucleotides align to TRBD1. The CDR3 contains 14 residues. Germline loops: CDR1 SNHLY, CDR2 FYNNEI. The CDR3 here is CASRPRGTAYEQYF. DNA of the CDR3: TGTGCTAGCAGACCCAGGGGGACCGCCTACGAGCAGTATTTC.

Turning to this clonotype: The junction differs from germline at one of its ends, possibly a read error. V is TRBV11-2 and J is TRBJ1-4, with D maybe TRBD1 (5 bases). Germline loops: CDR1 SGHAT, CDR2 FQNNGV. The CDR3 sequence is 15 residues long. This chain's CDR3 is CAISLGAPVNEKLFF. The CDR3 nucleotides read TGTGCCATCAGCTTAGGGGCCCCCGTGAATGAAAAACTGTTTTTT.

About this clonotype: At one boundary the junction diverges from the germline segment, which might be a read error. The V gene is TRBV5-1, the J gene TRBJ2-1; possibly TRBD2 for D (7 bases). Germline loops: CDR1 SGHRS, CDR2 YFSETQ. The CDR3 sequence is 14 residues long. CDR3 sequence (DNA): TGCGCCAGCAGCTTAGAGGGGGGGAGAGATGAGCATTTCTTC. It encodes CASSLEGGRDEHFF.

As concerns this clonotype: A much more abundant neighbour one base away suggests this may be a read error. This chain joins TRBV5-1 and TRBJ2-1; maybe TRBD2 (6 bases). This CDR3 is built from 15 residues. CDR1 and CDR2 from the germline V gene are SGHRS and YFSETQ. V was cut by 4 bases and J by 2 bases, with 13 bases left in between. CDR3 in DNA: TGCGCCAGCAGCAAAACCTGGACTACCTACAATGAGCAGTTCTTC. It specifies CASSKTWTTYNEQFF.

Points on this clonotype: This CDR3 is missing its conserved last phenylalanine or tryptophan, likely due to a read error. The rearrangement links TRBV11-2 to TRBJ1-5; no firm D call. CDR3 length: 13 amino acids. The germline CDR1 and CDR2 sequences are SGHAT and FQNNGV. Trimming pared 5 bases from V and 2 bases from J, leaving 7 bases between. The CDR3 region is CASSLRGNQPQHY. The CDR3 DNA sequence: TGTGCCAGCAGCCTAAGGGGCAATCAGCCCCAGCATTAT.

As to this clonotype: The junction departs from germline at one end; a sequencing error may be responsible. The chain uses TRBV6-1 and TRBJ2-7; unclear D gene. The CDR3 is made up of 15 amino acids. CDR1 and CDR2 from the germline V gene are MNHNS and SASEGT. CDR3 sequence (DNA): TGTGCCAGCAGTGTTGAGACGGTGGGCTCCTACGAGGAGTACTTC. Translation: CASSVETVGSYEEYF.

As to this clonotype: Germline is not matched at one junction end, which may reflect a read error. V and J are TRBV7-8 and TRBJ2-7, with a weak D call TRBD2 (6 bases). Germline lookup yields CDR1 SGHVS and CDR2 FQNEAQ. The CDR3 consists of 15 residues. CDR3 sequence: CTSSVIAGSLGEQYF. For the CDR3, the DNA is TGTACCAGCAGCGTAATCGCGGGGAGCCTGGGGGAACAGTACTTC.

This rearrangement joins TRBV30 to TRBJ2-3; 7 positions agree with TRBD2. Germline-derived CDR1 and CDR2 are GTSNPN and SVGIG (reference sequence). The CDR3 covers 14 residues. Trimming took 7 bases from V and 14 from J; bases not matched to a gene: 21. The CDR3 spells CASGLTGGTDMRYF. The CDR3 DNA reads as TGTGCCTCCGGCCTCACGGGAGGCACAGATATGCGGTATTTT. Supplemented by reference TRBV30 and TRBJ2-3, the full variable domain reads SQTIHQWPATLVQPVGSPLSLECTVEGTSNPNLYWYRQAAGRGLQLLFYSVGIGQISSEVPQNLSASRPQDRQFILSSKKLLLSDSGFYLCASGLTGGTDMRYFGPGTRLTVL.

Details on this clonotype: One end of the junction varies from germline; a read error may be responsible. The chain couples TRBV11-1 to TRBJ2-4; the match to TRBD2 covers 8 bases. CDR1 is SGHAT, CDR2 FQDESV, per germline (reference sequence). CDR3 length equals 17 residues. CDR3: CASSFPGNSGTKNIHYF. Written as DNA, the CDR3 is TGTGCCAGTAGCTTTCCCGGGAATAGCGGGACAAAAAACATTCATTACTTC.

In the case of this clonotype: At one boundary the junction diverges from the germline segment, which might be a read error. V gene TRBV4-1 combines with J gene TRBJ2-2, with TRBD2 matching 7 bases. Germline V CDR1 and CDR2: MGHRA, YSYEKL. The CDR3 contains 15 residues. CDR3 coding DNA: TGTGCCAGCAGCCAAGACCTAAACAGTGCGGGGGAGTTGTTTTTT. Protein product: CASSQDLNSAGELFF.

A remark on this clonotype: An end of the junction does not agree with germline; a read error may underlie this. The chain couples TRBV5-1 to TRBJ2-3; D gene uncertain. This CDR3 comprises 10 residues. The V gene's germline CDR1 is SGHRS and CDR2 YFSETQ. The CDR3 DNA sequence: TGCGCCAGCAGCCCCGATACGCAGTTTTTT. It is translated as CASSPDTQFF.

This clonotype appeared a single time. An end of the junction differs from the germline gene, which may be a read error. The chain couples TRBV12-3 or TRBV12-4 to TRBJ2-2; the match to TRBD2 covers 9 bases. This CDR3 contains 16 residues. The CDR3 protein is CASSPTASGTWGEVFF. The CDR3 DNA sequence: TGTGCCAGCAGTCCCACGGCTAGCGGGACATGGGGGGAGGTGTTTTTT.

This clonotype was counted a single time. The junction does not match germline at one end; this may be a read error. The chain is built from TRBV11-1 and TRBJ2-3; perhaps TRBD2 as D (5 bases). This CDR3 contains 19 residues. Germline loops: CDR1 SGHAT, CDR2 FQDESV (reference sequence). CDR3 protein: CASSSGRSSVGAHTDTQYF. The DNA for the CDR3 is TGTGCCAGTAGCTCTGGGAGAAGCTCTGTTGGAGCCCACACAGATACGCAGTATTTT.

Notes on this clonotype: The CDR3 does not end in the conserved phenylalanine or tryptophan, so this is likely a read error. The V gene is TRBV11-2, the J gene TRBJ2-2; D is unresolved. Deletions cut 7 bases from V and 3 bases from J, with 12 bases between. From germline, CDR1 is SGHAT and CDR2 FQNNGV. The CDR3 has 14 amino acids. CDR3 DNA: TGTGCCAGCAACACAGACTCGCACACCGGGGAGCTGTTTATT. Protein product: CASNTDSHTGELFI.

Turning to this clonotype: One junction end does not reproduce the germline sequence, and a read error may be involved. The V and J genes are TRBV4-3 and TRBJ2-5; D gene unclear. The germline CDR1 and CDR2 sequences are LGHNA and YSLEER. The CDR3 consists of 13 residues. The CDR3 DNA sequence: TGCGCCAGCAACCAAGCCCTAATGGCGGCCCAGTACTTC. Translated, it gives CASNQALMAAQYF.

Remarks on this clonotype: The final CDR3 position lacks the conserved phenylalanine or tryptophan, pointing to a likely read error. The V call is TRBV29-1, the J call TRBJ2-5, with a tentative D call TRBD2 (6 bases). CDR1 and CDR2 from the germline V gene are SQVTM and ANQGSEA. CDR3 length: 14 amino acids. The CDR3 is CSCHVGAGQETQYL. The CDR3 bases are TGTAGCTGCCACGTCGGGGCGGGGCAAGAGACCCAGTACTTA.

The V call is TRBV4-1, the J call TRBJ2-2, with D perhaps matching TRBD1 or TRBD2 (6 bases each). The CDR3 extends over 15 amino acids. Trimming stripped 5 bases from V and 6 bases from J, with 16 bases between. The germline V gene has CDR1 MGHRA and CDR2 YSYEKL. CDR3 nucleotide sequence: TGCGCCAGCAGCAGACAACCGAGGGGGGCCGGGGAGCTGTTTTTT. This gives the protein CASSRQPRGAGELFF.